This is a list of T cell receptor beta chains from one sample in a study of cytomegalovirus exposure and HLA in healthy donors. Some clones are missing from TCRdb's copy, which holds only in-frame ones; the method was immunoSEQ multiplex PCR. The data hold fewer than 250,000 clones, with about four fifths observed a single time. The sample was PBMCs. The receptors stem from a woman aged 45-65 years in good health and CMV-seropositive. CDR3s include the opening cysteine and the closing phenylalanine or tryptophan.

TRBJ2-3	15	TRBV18	CASSLRDSFTDTQYF
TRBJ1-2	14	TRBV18	CASSPRATVGSYTF
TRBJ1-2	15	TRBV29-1	CSVAKSRTGHYGYTF
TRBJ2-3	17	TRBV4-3	CASSQEVPRGEADTQYF
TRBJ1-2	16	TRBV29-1	CSVDGRPLLANYGYTF
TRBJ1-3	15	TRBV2	CASNILGISGNTIYF
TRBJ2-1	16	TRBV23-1	CASSRKVTGPYNEQFF
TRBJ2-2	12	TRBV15	CATSAGAGELFF
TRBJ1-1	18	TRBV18	CASSPLAVSGIGGPEAFF
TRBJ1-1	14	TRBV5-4	CASSSGLRNTEAFF
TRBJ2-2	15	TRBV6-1	CASRQDRGNTGELFF
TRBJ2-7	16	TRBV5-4	CASSLGGGEVSYEQYF
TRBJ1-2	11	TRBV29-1	CSVEGGYGYTF
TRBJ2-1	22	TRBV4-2	CASSQKLAGARKELLSYNEQFF
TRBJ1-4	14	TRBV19	CASSSGTGGEKLFF
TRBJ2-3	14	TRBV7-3	CASSPSGGLDTQYF
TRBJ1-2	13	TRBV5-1	CASSPGQLYGYTF
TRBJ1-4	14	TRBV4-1	CASSQSGTWEKLFF
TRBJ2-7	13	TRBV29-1	CSVLSGTSYEQYF
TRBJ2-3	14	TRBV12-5	CASGRRTSTDTQYF
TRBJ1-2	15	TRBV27	CASRPRTGGGYGYTF
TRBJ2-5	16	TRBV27	CASSPQPGGVWETQYF
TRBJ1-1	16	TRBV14	CASSQDRVRVNTEAFF
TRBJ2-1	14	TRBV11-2	CASSLGAPAQEQFF